This record concerns one TCR beta chain sequence. V lost 5 bases and J lost 7, with 16 bases in between. Germline V gives CDR1 SGHRS, CDR2 YFSETQ. CDR3 length equals 14 residues. Using immunoSEQ multiplex PCR, the repertoire was profiled, and TCRdb retains in-frame clones only, with some absent. The data contain roughly 70,000 clones, approximately 80% of them singletons. These data come from a study of blood T cell repertoires in COVID-19. The sequencing sample was made of peripheral blood. The TCR comes from a human donor in a cohort sampled during active COVID-19. The gene calls are TRBV5-1 and TRBJ2-1; the D is unclear. The CDR3 here is CASRVLVGRNEQFF. The CDR3 nucleotides read TGCGCCAGCAGGGTCCTAGTGGGTAGGAATGAGCAGTTCTTC.